This T cell receptor delta chain was observed in a study of gamma-delta T cells after stem cell transplantation. The germline V gene has CDR1 GEAIGNYY and CDR2 EKD. J gave up 1 base and V 3 bases, and 15 bases lay outside the gene matches. This CDR3 comprises 19 residues. TCRdb redid clone calling on the RT-PCR reads using CATT. The sample yields 2,000 or so delta-chain clones, about a sixth seen once. This TCR was recovered from a human donor. It is not recorded whose cells these are; they may come from a transplant donor. The sequenced sample consisted of gamma-delta T cells. The chain uses TRDV2 and TRDJ1, with 11 bases fitting TRDD3. CDR3 amino acids: CACDGLLGDNEVGTDKLIF. CDR3 coding DNA: TGTGCCTGTGACGGCTTACTGGGGGATAATGAGGTGGGCACCGATAAACTCATCTTT.